This TCR beta chain emerged from a study of CD8+ T cells in alopecia areata. Study summary: Patients in the treated group were given tofacitinib by mouth, 5 to 10 mg twice a day. General study results and limits: Resident alphabeta T cells of normal skin are also sequenced in scalp samples.

CDR3 length: 14 residues. V was cut by 9 bases and J by 0 bases, with 14 bases left in between. Germline CDR1 reads MNHNS; CDR2 reads SASEGT. In the case of this clone: Its specificity is unknown.

Extraction of RNA preceded its reverse transcription into cDNA, which served as the sequencing template. Sequencing used immunoSEQ multiplex PCR; TCRdb keeps in-frame clones, though not all of them. The profile shows about 180,000 clones, 50% to 70% of them singletons. Sorted populations comprised CD4+ and CD8+ T cells obtained from PBMCs. The rearrangement uses TRBV6-1 and TRBJ1-1; unclear D gene. The source material was CD4+ T cells sorted from blood, sampled at week 0. The source of this sequence is a human donor with alopecia areata. CDR3 sequence: CASQLLRMNTEAFF. In nucleotides, the CDR3 is TGTGCCAGTCAACTCTTACGGATGAACACTGAAGCTTTCTTT.